Listed below are T cell receptor beta chains from one sample, sequenced in a study of blood T cell repertoires in COVID-19. Using immunoSEQ multiplex PCR, the repertoire was profiled, and TCRdb retains in-frame clones only, with some absent. The data show about 370,000 clones, 90% seen once. Sequenced: peripheral blood. The receptor set was obtained from a man aged 18 to 35 with active or convalescent COVID-19. The CDR3 runs from the conserved cysteine through the conserved F or W. The order of the fields is J gene, D gene, V gene, clone size, CDR3 protein, CDR3 DNA. D genes are given only for firm matches. Size is omitted from some rows. Given values are once, few, many or a class for expanded clones.

j_call: TRBJ1-2
d_call: NA
v_call: TRBV21-1
clone_size: few
cdr3_aa: CASSSRPGVGGYTF
cdr3_nt: TGTGCCAGCAGCTCACGGCCAGGGGTGGGCGGCTACACCTTC

j_call: TRBJ1-4
d_call: TRBD1
v_call: TRBV7-2
clone_size: NA
cdr3_aa: CASSLKGQGAGKLFF
cdr3_nt: TGTGCCAGCAGCTTAAAGGGGCAGGGGGCGGGAAAACTGTTTTTT

j_call: TRBJ1-1
d_call: NA
v_call: TRBV14
clone_size: NA
cdr3_aa: CASKTGLNTEAFF
cdr3_nt: TGTGCCAGCAAAACAGGTCTGAACACTGAAGCTTTCTTT

j_call: TRBJ2-7
d_call: TRBD1
v_call: TRBV24-1
clone_size: NA
cdr3_aa: CATSGRDRGEQYF
cdr3_nt: TGTGCCACCAGTGGCCGGGACAGAGGCGAGCAGTACTTC

j_call: TRBJ1-2
d_call: NA
v_call: TRBV11-2
clone_size: once
cdr3_aa: CASSLVPERSYGYTF
cdr3_nt: TGTGCCAGCAGCTTAGTTCCAGAGCGCAGCTATGGCTACACCTTC

j_call: TRBJ2-7
d_call: TRBD1
v_call: TRBV6-2/TRBV6-3
clone_size: NA
cdr3_aa: CASSSYRGPYEQYF
cdr3_nt: TGTGCCAGCAGTTCCTACAGGGGGCCCTACGAGCAGTACTTC

j_call: TRBJ2-3
d_call: TRBD1
v_call: TRBV27
clone_size: NA
cdr3_aa: CASSLRQGFTDTQYF
cdr3_nt: TGTGCCAGCAGTCTTAGACAGGGCTTCACAGATACGCAGTATTTT

j_call: TRBJ2-3
d_call: TRBD2
v_call: TRBV11-3
clone_size: NA
cdr3_aa: CASSLTSGSDTQYF
cdr3_nt: TGTGCCAGCAGCTTGACTAGCGGGTCAGATACGCAGTATTTT

j_call: TRBJ2-7
d_call: TRBD1
v_call: TRBV18
clone_size: NA
cdr3_aa: CASSPETGREQYF
cdr3_nt: TGTGCCAGCTCACCAGAGACAGGGCGCGAGCAGTACTTC

j_call: TRBJ2-1
d_call: NA
v_call: TRBV4-3
clone_size: NA
cdr3_aa: CASSQAPRGTYNEQFF
cdr3_nt: TGCGCCAGCAGCCAGGCTCCCCGGGGAACCTACAATGAGCAGTTCTTC

j_call: TRBJ2-5
d_call: NA
v_call: TRBV11-3
clone_size: NA
cdr3_aa: CASSSASFGTQYF
cdr3_nt: TGTGCCAGTAGCTCTGCGTCGTTCGGGACCCAGTACTTC

j_call: TRBJ2-5
d_call: TRBD1
v_call: TRBV27
clone_size: NA
cdr3_aa: CASSRDRTGTQYF
cdr3_nt: TGTGCCAGCAGCCGGGACAGAACAGGCACCCAGTACTTC

j_call: TRBJ2-7
d_call: TRBD2
v_call: TRBV20-1
clone_size: NA
cdr3_aa: CSASGRDYYEQYF
cdr3_nt: TGCAGTGCTAGTGGTAGGGACTACTACGAGCAGTACTTC

j_call: TRBJ2-7
d_call: NA
v_call: TRBV21-1
clone_size: NA
cdr3_aa: CASSPEREDEQYF
cdr3_nt: TGTGCCAGCAGTCCCGAGCGGGAGGACGAGCAGTACTTC

j_call: TRBJ1-6
d_call: TRBD1
v_call: TRBV5-6
clone_size: NA
cdr3_aa: CASSLGQGNNSPLHF
cdr3_nt: TGTGCCAGCAGCTTGGGACAGGGGAATAATTCACCCCTCCACTTT

j_call: TRBJ2-4
d_call: NA
v_call: TRBV6-2/TRBV6-3
clone_size: NA
cdr3_aa: CASSYSSLEDIQYF
cdr3_nt: TGTGCCAGCAGTTACTCTTCTCTGGAGGACATTCAGTACTTC

j_call: TRBJ2-1
d_call: TRBD2
v_call: TRBV4-1
clone_size: NA
cdr3_aa: CASSHKTSGAQFF
cdr3_nt: TGCGCCAGCAGCCATAAGACTAGCGGGGCGCAGTTCTTC

j_call: TRBJ1-1
d_call: NA
v_call: TRBV28
clone_size: NA
cdr3_aa: CASSLSTGLAFF
cdr3_nt: TGTGCCAGCAGTTTATCCACAGGGTTAGCTTTCTTT

j_call: TRBJ2-7
d_call: NA
v_call: TRBV6-5
clone_size: NA
cdr3_aa: CASSLRRPIHGEQYF
cdr3_nt: TGTGCCAGCAGTCTCCGGAGGCCGATTCATGGGGAGCAGTACTTC

j_call: TRBJ2-3
d_call: NA
v_call: TRBV7-9
clone_size: once
cdr3_aa: CASSLKGRGTDTQYF
cdr3_nt: TGTGCCAGCAGCTTAAAGGGCAGGGGCACAGATACGCAGTATTTT

j_call: TRBJ1-2
d_call: NA
v_call: TRBV6-5
clone_size: NA
cdr3_aa: CASGLNRDKYGYTF
cdr3_nt: TGTGCCAGCGGGCTAAACCGGGACAAATACGGCTACACCTTC

j_call: TRBJ1-5
d_call: NA
v_call: TRBV6-5
clone_size: NA
cdr3_aa: CATSYSSNQPQHF
cdr3_nt: TGTGCCACCTCCTACAGTAGCAATCAGCCCCAGCATTTT